This T cell receptor beta chain was sequenced for a study of blood T cell repertoires in COVID-19. Data came from immunoSEQ multiplex PCR; TCRdb stores just in-frame clones and leaves some out. The sample has 55,000 to 85,000 clones, around 86% seen once. Germline loops: CDR1 SGHAT, CDR2 FQNNGV. The V end was cut by 3 bases, the J end by 2 bases, with 8 bases between. CDR3 length: 13 amino acids. The sequence was collected from a woman aged 18-29 years with acute or convalescent COVID-19. The sequencing input was peripheral blood. The chain has TRBV11-2 and TRBJ2-7; D gene uncertain. The CDR3 region has the DNA TGTGCCAGCAGCTTCGAGGTGGCCTACGAGCAGTACTTC. Residues: CASSFEVAYEQYF. The full variable domain, rest sourced from reference TRBV11-2 and TRBJ2-7, is EAGVAQSPRYKIIEKRQSVAFWCNPISGHATLYWYQQILGQGPKLLIQFQNNGVVDDSQLPKDRFSAERLKGVDSTLKIQPAKLEDSAVYLCASSFEVAYEQYFGPGTRLTVT.